The next 21 T cell receptor beta chains were all read from a single sample in a study of early T cells in non-severe SARS-CoV-2 infection (dated by TCRdb to the early 2020s). Receptor libraries were prepared by 5' RACE. Sequencing instrument: NextSeq 500. TCRdb took the public reads, trimmed them with fastp at Q25, ran MiXCR for clone calling and kept in-frame beta chains. CDR3 protein sequences are deduplicated, and each keeps its most common genes and DNA. Recorded for this sample are roughly 75,000 distinct CDR3 sequences; 11% of them occurred a single time. The ten largest account for about 4.5% of the sample. The sequencing sample was made of whole blood. These receptors all stem from an adult who was a healthcare worker with PCR-confirmed SARS-CoV-2 infection or an uninfected control (not recorded which).

Only a few counts were recorded for this clonotype. One end of the junction does not line up with germline, which may come from a read error. V and J are TRBV2 and TRBJ2-7; 8 bases are shared with TRBD2. Germline CDR1 and CDR2: SNHLY and FYNNEI. This CDR3 region has 16 residues. The CDR3 DNA is TGTGCCAGCAGAGAAGTCAGCGGGGGCCGCTCCTACGAGCAGTACTTC. It specifies CASREVSGGRSYEQYF. Using reference TRBV2 and TRBJ2-7 for the parts outside the CDR3, the full variable domain is EPEVTQTPSHQVTQMGQEVILRCVPISNHLYFYWYRQILGQKVEFLVSFYNNEISEKSEIFDDQFSVERPDGSNFTLKIRSTKLEDSAMYFCASREVSGGRSYEQYFGPGTRLTVT.

The V gene is TRBV11-2, the J gene TRBJ2-7, with 7 nucleotides matching TRBD1. Trimming at V came to 3 bases and at J to 2 bases, leaving 4 bases not matched to a gene. The CDR3 extends over 14 amino acids. The germline V gene encodes CDR1 SGHAT and CDR2 FQNNGV. CDR3 DNA: TGTGCCAGCAGCTTCACCGGACAGGCCTACGAGCAGTACTTC. Amino acids: CASSFTGQAYEQYF. The full variable domain, in which reference TRBV11-2 and TRBJ2-7 provide the parts outside the CDR3, is EAGVAQSPRYKIIEKRQSVAFWCNPISGHATLYWYQQILGQGPKLLIQFQNNGVVDDSQLPKDRFSAERLKGVDSTLKIQPAKLEDSAVYLCASSFTGQAYEQYFGPGTRLTVT.

This clonotype has just a few counts. The chain carries TRBV20-1 and TRBJ1-1; unclear D gene. The CDR3 sequence is 12 residues long. Deletions cut 6 bases from V and 4 bases from J, with 12 bases between. Germline-derived CDR1 and CDR2 are DFQATT and SNEGSKA (reference sequence). CDR3 DNA: TGCAGTGCGGAGGTCGGTGGCACTGAAGCTTTCTTT. Its translation: CSAEVGGTEAFF.

This clonotype has at least ten counts. The V gene is TRBV6-5, the J gene TRBJ2-7; 8 bases map to TRBD1. From germline, CDR1 is MNHEY and CDR2 SVGAGI. Trimming cost V 3 bases and J 5 bases; bases outside gene matches: 9. CDR3 length: 15 residues. The CDR3 loop is CASSYGTGGRHEQYF. The DNA for the CDR3 is TGTGCCAGCAGTTATGGTACAGGGGGGCGGCACGAGCAGTACTTC.

CDR3 in amino acids: CASSPSDARGDTEAFF. The CDR3 DNA reads TGTGCCAGCAGCCCCTCCGACGCCCGAGGGGACACTGAAGCTTTCTTT. The chain uses TRBV27 and TRBJ1-1; possibly TRBD1 for D (5 bases). Germline-derived CDR1 and CDR2 are MNHEY and SMNVEV (reference sequence). V gave up 6 bases and J gave up 3 bases, with 20 bases separating them. The CDR3 is 16 amino acids.

This chain joins TRBV20-1 and TRBJ2-7; maybe TRBD2 (7 bases). The germline V gene has CDR1 DFQATT and CDR2 SNEGSKA (reference sequence). Between the trimmed V and J ends, which lost 6 bases and 4 bases, there was a span of 22 bases. The CDR3 contains 15 residues. The CDR3 spells CSALGAAGFQYEQYF. The CDR3 DNA sequence: TGCAGTGCCTTGGGGGCAGCGGGGTTTCAGTACGAGCAGTACTTC.

The V call is TRBV29-1, the J call TRBJ1-1; 7 bases align to TRBD1. This CDR3 has 12 amino acids. Trimming at V came to 6 bases and at J to 3 bases, leaving 4 bases not matched to a gene. Looked up from germline, CDR1 is SQVTM and CDR2 is ANQGSEA. The CDR3 sequence: CSVAGTDTEAFF. CDR3 nucleotide sequence: TGCAGCGTCGCCGGGACAGACACTGAAGCTTTCTTT. Combining the CDR3 with reference TRBV29-1 and TRBJ1-1 gives the whole variable domain SAVISQKPSRDICQRGTSLTIQCQVDSQVTMMFWYRQQPGQSLTLIATANQGSEATYESGFVIDKFPISRPNLTFSTLTVSNMSPEDSSIYLCSVAGTDTEAFFGQGTRLTVV.

The J gene is TRBJ1-4, the V gene TRBV4-2; D is ambiguous. CDR1 is LGHNA, CDR2 YNFKEQ, per germline. Trimming cost V 4 bases and J 6 bases, with 15 bases left between them. The CDR3 sequence is 15 residues long. CDR3 sequence: CASSRPGGRDEKLFF. CDR3 DNA sequence: TGTGCCAGCAGCCGCCCGGGAGGGCGAGATGAAAAACTGTTTTTT.

This chain connects TRBV7-3 to TRBJ2-5; D unresolved. The CDR3 covers 17 residues. The germline gives CDR1 SGHTA, CDR2 FQGTGA. Trimming removed 5 bases at V and 1 base at J, with 20 bases between. As DNA, the CDR3 is TGTGCCAGCAGCCCCGCCCCTAGGGCAGAATTCCAAGAGACCCAGTACTTC. Translation: CASSPAPRAEFQETQYF. Supplemented by reference TRBV7-3 and TRBJ2-5, the full variable domain reads GAGVSQTPSNKVTEKGKYVELRCDPISGHTALYWYRQSLGQGPEFLIYFQGTGAADDSGLPNDRFFAVRPEGSVSTLKIQRTERGDSAVYLCASSPAPRAEFQETQYFGPGTRLLVL.

This clonotype was observed many times. This chain connects TRBV5-4 to TRBJ1-1; maybe TRBD1 (6 bases). The CDR3 contains 12 residues. Trimming shortened V by 7 bases and J by 10 bases, and 17 bases separated the two germline ends. The V gene's germline CDR1 is SGHNT and CDR2 YYREEE (reference sequence). The CDR3 DNA sequence: TGTGCCAGCCGGAGTACGGGGGGCAGAGCTTTCTTT. Amino acid sequence: CASRSTGGRAFF. Complete variable domain (other parts from reference TRBV5-4 and TRBJ1-1): ETGVTQSPTHLIKTRGQQVTLRCSSQSGHNTVSWYQQALGQGPQFIFQYYREEENGRGNFPPRFSGLQFPNYSSELNVNALELDDSALYLCASRSTGGRAFFGQGTRLTVV.

This clonotype was counted between two and nine times. The rearrangement links TRBV18 to TRBJ1-1; 8 bases fit TRBD1. The CDR3 has 16 amino acids. Germline lookup yields CDR1 KGHSH and CDR2 LQKENI. V dropped 4 bases and J dropped 4; count of bases not matched to a gene: 11. Written as DNA, the CDR3 is TGTGCCAGCTCACTTAACCTGGACAGGGAGGCCACTGAAGCTTTCTTT. The encoded protein is CASSLNLDREATEAFF. Based on the CDR3 plus reference TRBV18 and TRBJ1-1, the full variable domain is NAGVMQNPRHLVRRRGQEARLRCSPMKGHSHVYWYRQLPEEGLKFMVYLQKENIIDESGMPKERFSAEFPKEGPSILRIQQVVRGDSAAYFCASSLNLDREATEAFFGQGTRLTVV.

This clonotype came up many times. The chain carries TRBV10-3 and TRBJ2-6, with D perhaps TRBD1 (5 bases). Germline values: CDR1 ENHRY, CDR2 SYGVKD. The CDR3 covers 17 residues. Trimming left V 0 bases short and J 3 bases short, with 12 bases between. The CDR3 loop is CAISESLGPDGANVLTF. DNA of the CDR3: TGTGCCATCAGTGAGTCTTTGGGGCCAGATGGGGCCAACGTCCTGACTTTC.

This clonotype was observed a handful of times. The chain has TRBV20-1 and TRBJ2-7; D gene unclear. The CDR3 consists of 13 residues. Trimming took off 3 bases at V and 6 bases at J, with 15 bases between the two ends. Germline V gene data show CDR1 as DFQATT and CDR2 as SNEGSKA (reference sequence). The CDR3 bases are TGCAGTGCTAGGTCCGGCAACAAAGTCGAGCAGTACTTC. Translation: CSARSGNKVEQYF.

This clonotype was detected ten times or more. The chain uses TRBV6-6 and TRBJ1-2; D unresolved. CDR3 length: 16 residues. CDR1 and CDR2 from the germline V gene are MNHNY and SVGAGI (reference sequence). V was pared by 6 bases and J by 1 base, with 18 bases between. CDR3 sequence (DNA): TGTGCCAGCAGCCCCCCTCCCGAGCGATTTAACTATGGCTACACCTTC. Translated, it gives CASSPPPERFNYGYTF.

This clonotype was seen only a few times. The V gene is TRBV6-6, the J gene TRBJ1-2; weak D call: TRBD1 (5 bases). CDR3 length: 13 residues. In germline, CDR1 is MNHNY, CDR2 SVGAGI (reference sequence). Trimming pared 5 bases from V and 4 bases from J, leaving 11 bases between. CDR3 region: CASSLGRIYGYTF. The CDR3 DNA sequence: TGTGCCAGCAGTCTGGGACGGATCTATGGCTACACCTTC.

The sample holds a few counts of this clonotype. The chain uses TRBV28 and TRBJ1-1; D may be TRBD1 (5 bases). Trimming pared 4 bases from V and 1 base from J, leaving 10 bases between. CDR3 length: 14 residues. CDR1 MDHEN and CDR2 SYDVKM come from the germline V gene. The CDR3 sequence is CASSWGETNTEAFF. For the CDR3, the DNA is TGTGCCAGCAGTTGGGGGGAGACGAACACTGAAGCTTTCTTT.

This clonotype was counted many times. The rearrangement links TRBV18 to TRBJ2-3, with a possible D match to TRBD2 (6 bases). CDR3 length equals 16 residues. Looked up from germline, CDR1 is KGHSH and CDR2 is LQKENI. V lost 3 bases to trimming and J lost 2 bases, with 15 bases between them. The CDR3 sequence: CASSPARGINTDTQYF. The CDR3 bases are TGTGCCAGCTCACCTGCCCGGGGGATAAACACAGATACGCAGTATTTT.

This clonotype was seen only a few times. The chain joins TRBV11-3 to TRBJ2-7, with a possible D match to TRBD1 (5 bases). Germline V gives CDR1 SGHNT, CDR2 YENEEA. The CDR3 has 13 residues. The V and J ends lost 5 bases and 3 bases respectively, with 11 bases between them. The CDR3 sequence: CASSRGHFYEQYF. CDR3 nucleotide sequence: TGTGCCAGCAGCCGCGGACACTTCTACGAGCAGTACTTC.

This chain uses TRBV6-2 or TRBV6-3 with TRBJ2-4, with D possibly TRBD1 on 5 matching bases. V lost 8 bases, J lost 6 bases, and 11 bases lay in between. There are 12 residues in the CDR3. Germline lookup yields CDR1 MNHEY and CDR2 SVGEGT. This CDR3 is CASAQGTNIQYF. The CDR3, as DNA: TGTGCCAGCGCGCAGGGCACAAACATTCAGTACTTC.

This clonotype came up many times. The rearrangement links TRBV11-2 to TRBJ2-3; TRBD2 matches 14 bases. Germline V gives CDR1 SGHAT, CDR2 FQNNGV. Losses at the gene ends were 7 bases for V and 5 bases for J; bases not matched to a gene: 5. There are 15 residues in the CDR3. The DNA for the CDR3 is TGTGCCAGCACCCGGGGGACTAGCGGGGGAGATACGCAGTATTTT. Translating it yields CASTRGTSGGDTQYF.

This chain joins TRBV7-2 and TRBJ2-7, with 9 bases aligning to TRBD2. Trimming at V came to 8 bases and at J to 3 bases, leaving 11 bases not matched to a gene. This CDR3 contains 15 residues. Germline V CDR1 and CDR2: SGHTA, FQGNSA. The CDR3 coding sequence is TGTGCCAGCTCCCTCAGAGCGGGGGGCGGCTACGAGCAGTACTTC. Translating gives CASSLRAGGGYEQYF.